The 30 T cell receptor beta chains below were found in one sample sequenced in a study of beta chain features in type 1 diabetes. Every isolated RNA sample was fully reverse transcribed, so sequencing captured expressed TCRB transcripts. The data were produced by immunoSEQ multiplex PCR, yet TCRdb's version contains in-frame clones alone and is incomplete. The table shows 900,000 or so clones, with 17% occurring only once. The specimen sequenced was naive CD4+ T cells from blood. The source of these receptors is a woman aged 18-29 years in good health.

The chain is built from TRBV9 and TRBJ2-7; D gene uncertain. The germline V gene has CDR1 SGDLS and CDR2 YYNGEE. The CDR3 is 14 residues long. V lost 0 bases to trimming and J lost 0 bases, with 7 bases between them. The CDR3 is CASSVGWISYEQYF. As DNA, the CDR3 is TGTGCCAGCAGCGTAGGCTGGATCTCCTACGAGCAGTACTTC. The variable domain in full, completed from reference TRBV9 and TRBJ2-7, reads DSGVTQTPKHLITATGQRVTLRCSPRSGDLSVYWYQQSLDQGLQFLIQYYNGEERAKGNILERFSAQQFPDLHSELNLSSLELGDSALYFCASSVGWISYEQYFGPGTRLTVT.

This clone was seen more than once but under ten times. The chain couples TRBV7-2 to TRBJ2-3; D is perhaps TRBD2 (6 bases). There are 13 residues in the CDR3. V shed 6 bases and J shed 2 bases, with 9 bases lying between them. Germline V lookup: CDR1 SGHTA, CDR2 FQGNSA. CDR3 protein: CASRRGNTDTQYF. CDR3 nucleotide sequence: TGTGCCAGCAGACGGGGGAACACAGATACGCAGTATTTT. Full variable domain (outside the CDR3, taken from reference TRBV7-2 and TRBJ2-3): GAGVSQSPSNKVTEKGKDVELRCDPISGHTALYWYRQSLGQGLEFLIYFQGNSAPDKSGLPSDRFSAERTGGSVSTLTIQRTQQEDSAVYLCASRRGNTDTQYFGPGTRLTVL.

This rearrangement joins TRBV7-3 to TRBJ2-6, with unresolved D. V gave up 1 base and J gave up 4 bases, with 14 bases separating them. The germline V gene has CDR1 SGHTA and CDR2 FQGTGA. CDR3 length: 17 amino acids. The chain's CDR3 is CASSLRPIFPGANVLTF. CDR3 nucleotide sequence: TGTGCCAGCAGCTTAAGACCTATCTTCCCCGGGGCCAACGTCCTGACTTTC.

CDR3 nucleotides: TGTGCCAGCAGCTTTCAGGGGGCTTCTAACTATGGCTACACCTTC. Translated: CASSFQGASNYGYTF. The J gene is TRBJ1-2, the V gene TRBV7-9; TRBD1 matches at 8 bases. The V and J ends lost 3 bases and 0 bases, in that order; junction bases with no gene match: 3. Germline loops: CDR1 SEHNR, CDR2 FQNEAQ (reference sequence). The CDR3 is 15 amino acids.

In DNA form, the CDR3 reads TGTGCCAGCAGCTTAGTAATAGGAAGGAATGAAAAACTGTTTTTT. It specifies CASSLVIGRNEKLFF. This chain uses TRBV7-2 with TRBJ1-4; D call uncertain. Trimming pared 1 base from V and 5 bases from J, leaving 11 bases between. The CDR3 has 15 amino acids. Germline values: CDR1 SGHTA, CDR2 FQGNSA.

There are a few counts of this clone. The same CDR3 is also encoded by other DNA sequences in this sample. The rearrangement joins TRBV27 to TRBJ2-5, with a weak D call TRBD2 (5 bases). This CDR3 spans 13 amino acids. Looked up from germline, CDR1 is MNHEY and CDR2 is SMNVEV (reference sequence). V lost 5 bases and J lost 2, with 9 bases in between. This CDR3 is CASSLREQETQYF. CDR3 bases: TGTGCCAGCAGTCTCCGGGAACAAGAGACCCAGTACTTC.

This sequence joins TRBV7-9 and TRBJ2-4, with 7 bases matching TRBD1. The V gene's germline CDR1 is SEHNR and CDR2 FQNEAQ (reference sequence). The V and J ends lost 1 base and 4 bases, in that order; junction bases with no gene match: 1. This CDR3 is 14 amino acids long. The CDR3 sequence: CASSLEGAKNIQYF. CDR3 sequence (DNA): TGTGCCAGCAGCTTAGAGGGGGCGAAAAACATTCAGTACTTC.

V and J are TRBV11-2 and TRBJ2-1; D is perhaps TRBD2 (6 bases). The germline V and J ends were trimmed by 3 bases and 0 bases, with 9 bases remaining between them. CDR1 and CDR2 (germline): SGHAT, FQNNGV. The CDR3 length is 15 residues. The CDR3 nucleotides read TGTGCCAGCAGCTTTGTGGGGGGCTCCTACAATGAGCAGTTCTTC. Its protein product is CASSFVGGSYNEQFF. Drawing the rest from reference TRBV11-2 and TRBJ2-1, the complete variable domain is EAGVAQSPRYKIIEKRQSVAFWCNPISGHATLYWYQQILGQGPKLLIQFQNNGVVDDSQLPKDRFSAERLKGVDSTLKIQPAKLEDSAVYLCASSFVGGSYNEQFFGPGTRLTVL.

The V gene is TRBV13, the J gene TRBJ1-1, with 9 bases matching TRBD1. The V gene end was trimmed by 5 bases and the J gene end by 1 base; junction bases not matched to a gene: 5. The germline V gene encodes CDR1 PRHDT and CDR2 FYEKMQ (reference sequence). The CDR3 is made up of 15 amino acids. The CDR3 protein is CASSGQGRANTEAFF. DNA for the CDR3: TGTGCCAGCAGCGGACAGGGGAGGGCGAACACTGAAGCTTTCTTT.

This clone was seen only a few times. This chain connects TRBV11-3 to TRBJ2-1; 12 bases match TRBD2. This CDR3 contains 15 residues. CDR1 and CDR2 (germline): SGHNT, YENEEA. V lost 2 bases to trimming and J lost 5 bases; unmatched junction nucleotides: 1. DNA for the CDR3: TGTGCCAGCAGCTTAACTAGCGGGGGGAACAATGAGCAGTTCTTC. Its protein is CASSLTSGGNNEQFF.

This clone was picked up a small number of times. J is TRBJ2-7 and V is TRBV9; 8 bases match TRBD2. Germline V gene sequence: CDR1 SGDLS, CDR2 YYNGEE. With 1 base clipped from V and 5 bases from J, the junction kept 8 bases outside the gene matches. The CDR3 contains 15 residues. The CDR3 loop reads CASSVTGRAVHEQYF. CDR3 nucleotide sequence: TGTGCCAGCAGCGTAACCGGGAGGGCGGTCCACGAGCAGTACTTC.

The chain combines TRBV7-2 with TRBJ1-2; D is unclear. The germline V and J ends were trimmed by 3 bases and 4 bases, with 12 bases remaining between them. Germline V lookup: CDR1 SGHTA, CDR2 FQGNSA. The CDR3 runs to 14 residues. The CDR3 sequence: CASSFRSSSYGYTF. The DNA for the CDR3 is TGTGCCAGCAGCTTTAGGTCCAGCTCCTATGGCTACACCTTC.

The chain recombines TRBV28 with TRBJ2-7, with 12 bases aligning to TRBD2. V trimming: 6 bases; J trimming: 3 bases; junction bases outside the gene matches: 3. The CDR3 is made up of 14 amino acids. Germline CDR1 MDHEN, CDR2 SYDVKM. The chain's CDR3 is CASSRTSGVYEQYF. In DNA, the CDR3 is TGTGCCAGCAGCCGGACTAGCGGGGTCTACGAGCAGTACTTC.

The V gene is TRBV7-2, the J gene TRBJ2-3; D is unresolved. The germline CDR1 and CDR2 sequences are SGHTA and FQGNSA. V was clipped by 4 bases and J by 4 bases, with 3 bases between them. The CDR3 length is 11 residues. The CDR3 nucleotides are TGTGCCAGCAGCTATGCAGATACGCAGTATTTT. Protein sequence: CASSYADTQYF. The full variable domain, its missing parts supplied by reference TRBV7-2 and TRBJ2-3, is GAGVSQSPSNKVTEKGKDVELRCDPISGHTALYWYRQSLGQGLEFLIYFQGNSAPDKSGLPSDRFSAERTGGSVSTLTIQRTQQEDSAVYLCASSYADTQYFGPGTRLTVL.

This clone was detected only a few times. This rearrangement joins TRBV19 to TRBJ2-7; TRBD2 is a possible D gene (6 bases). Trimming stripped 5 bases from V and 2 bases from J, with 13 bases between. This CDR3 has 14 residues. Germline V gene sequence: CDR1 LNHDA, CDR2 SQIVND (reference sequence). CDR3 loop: CASSSIGSTYEQYF. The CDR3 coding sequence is TGTGCCAGTAGTTCAATCGGGAGTACCTACGAGCAGTACTTC.

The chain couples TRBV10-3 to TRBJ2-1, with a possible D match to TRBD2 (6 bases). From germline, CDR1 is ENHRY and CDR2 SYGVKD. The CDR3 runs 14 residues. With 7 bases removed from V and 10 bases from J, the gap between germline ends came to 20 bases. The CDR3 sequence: CAITAVGRAGEQFF. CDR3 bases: TGTGCCATCACCGCGGTTGGTCGGGCGGGAGAGCAGTTCTTC.

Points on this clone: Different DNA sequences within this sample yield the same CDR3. The CDR3 protein is CASSRDYGYTF. CDR3 DNA sequence: TGTGCCAGCAGCCGGGACTATGGCTACACCTTC. The V and J genes are TRBV9 and TRBJ1-2; D remains ambiguous. The germline CDR1 and CDR2 sequences are SGDLS and YYNGEE. The CDR3 sequence is 11 residues long. V lost 4 bases and J lost 3, with 4 bases in between.

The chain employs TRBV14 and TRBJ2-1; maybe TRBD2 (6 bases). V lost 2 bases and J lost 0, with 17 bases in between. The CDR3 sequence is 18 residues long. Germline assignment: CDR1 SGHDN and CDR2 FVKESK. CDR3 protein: CASSQNLLAVSSYNEQFF. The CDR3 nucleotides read TGTGCCAGCAGCCAAAACCTCTTAGCGGTAAGCTCCTACAATGAGCAGTTCTTC.

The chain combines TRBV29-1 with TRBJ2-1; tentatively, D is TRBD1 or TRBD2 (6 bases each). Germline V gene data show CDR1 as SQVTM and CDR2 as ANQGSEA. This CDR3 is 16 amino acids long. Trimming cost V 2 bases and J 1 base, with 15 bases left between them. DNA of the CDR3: TGCAGCGTTGAAAGGGGGACCGGGACTTCCTACAATGAGCAGTTCTTC. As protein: CSVERGTGTSYNEQFF.

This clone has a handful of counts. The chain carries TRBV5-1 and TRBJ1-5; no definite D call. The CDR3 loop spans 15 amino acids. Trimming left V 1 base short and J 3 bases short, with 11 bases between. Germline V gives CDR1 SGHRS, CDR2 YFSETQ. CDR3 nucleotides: TGCGCCAGCAGCTTGTATGGCAGAGACAATCAGCCCCAGCATTTT. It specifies CASSLYGRDNQPQHF.

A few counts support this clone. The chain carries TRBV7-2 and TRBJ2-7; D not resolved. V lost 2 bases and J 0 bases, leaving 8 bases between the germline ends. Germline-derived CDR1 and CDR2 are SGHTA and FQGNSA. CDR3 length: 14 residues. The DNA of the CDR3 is TGTGCCAGCAGCTTACGCTATAGCTCCTACGAGCAGTACTTC. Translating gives CASSLRYSSYEQYF.

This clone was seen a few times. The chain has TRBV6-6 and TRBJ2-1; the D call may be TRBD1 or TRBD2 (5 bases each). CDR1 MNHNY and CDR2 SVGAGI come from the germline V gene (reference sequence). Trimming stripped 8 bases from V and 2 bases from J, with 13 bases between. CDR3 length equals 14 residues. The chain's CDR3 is CASLSGRPYNEQFF. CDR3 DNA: TGTGCCAGCCTGTCGGGGCGGCCCTACAATGAGCAGTTCTTC.

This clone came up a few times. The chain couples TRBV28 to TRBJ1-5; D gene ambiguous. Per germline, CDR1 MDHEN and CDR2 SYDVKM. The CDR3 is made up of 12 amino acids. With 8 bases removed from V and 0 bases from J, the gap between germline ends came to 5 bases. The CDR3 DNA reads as TGTGCCAGCGTTGCTAGCAATCAGCCCCAGCATTTT. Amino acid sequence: CASVASNQPQHF.

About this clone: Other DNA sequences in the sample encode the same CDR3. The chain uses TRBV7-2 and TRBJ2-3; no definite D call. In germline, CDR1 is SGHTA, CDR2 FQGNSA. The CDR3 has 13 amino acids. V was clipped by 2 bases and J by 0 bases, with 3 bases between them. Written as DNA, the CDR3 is TGTGCCAGCAGCTTACCAAGCACAGATACGCAGTATTTT. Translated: CASSLPSTDTQYF.

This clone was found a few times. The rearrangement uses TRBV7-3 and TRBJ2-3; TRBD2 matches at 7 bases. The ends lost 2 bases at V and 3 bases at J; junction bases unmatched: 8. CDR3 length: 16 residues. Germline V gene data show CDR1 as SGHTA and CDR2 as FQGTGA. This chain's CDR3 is CASSLGKRGPTDTQYF. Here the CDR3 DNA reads TGTGCCAGCAGCTTAGGGAAGCGGGGACCGACAGATACGCAGTATTTT. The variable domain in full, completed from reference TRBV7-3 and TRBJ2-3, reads GAGVSQTPSNKVTEKGKYVELRCDPISGHTALYWYRQSLGQGPEFLIYFQGTGAADDSGLPNDRFFAVRPEGSVSTLKIQRTERGDSAVYLCASSLGKRGPTDTQYFGPGTRLTVL.

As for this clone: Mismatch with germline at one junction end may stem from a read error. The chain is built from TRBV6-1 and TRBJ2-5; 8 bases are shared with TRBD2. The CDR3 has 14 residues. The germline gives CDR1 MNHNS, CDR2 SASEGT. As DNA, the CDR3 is TGTGCCATCAGTGCCCAGCGGGAGCAAGAGACCCAGTACTTC. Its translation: CAISAQREQETQYF.

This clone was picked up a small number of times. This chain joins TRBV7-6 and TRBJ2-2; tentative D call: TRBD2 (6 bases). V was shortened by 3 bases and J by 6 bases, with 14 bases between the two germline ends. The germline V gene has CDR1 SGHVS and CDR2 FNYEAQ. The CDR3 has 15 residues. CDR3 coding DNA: TGTGCCAGCAGCTTGCGAGAGACTAGTTCCGGGGAGCTGTTTTTT. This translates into CASSLRETSSGELFF.

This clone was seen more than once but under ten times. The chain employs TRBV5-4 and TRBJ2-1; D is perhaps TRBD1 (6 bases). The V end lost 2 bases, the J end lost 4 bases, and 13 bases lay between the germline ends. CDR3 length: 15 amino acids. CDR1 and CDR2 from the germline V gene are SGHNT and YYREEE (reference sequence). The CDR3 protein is CASSFFGQRYNEQFF. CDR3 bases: TGTGCCAGCAGCTTCTTTGGACAGCGGTACAATGAGCAGTTCTTC.

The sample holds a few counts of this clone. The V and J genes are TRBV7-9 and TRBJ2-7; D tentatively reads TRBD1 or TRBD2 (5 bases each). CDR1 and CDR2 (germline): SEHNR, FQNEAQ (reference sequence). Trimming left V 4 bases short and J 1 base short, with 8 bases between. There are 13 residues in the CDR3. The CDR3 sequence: CASSWDGSYEQYF. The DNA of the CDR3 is TGTGCCAGCAGCTGGGACGGTTCCTACGAGCAGTACTTC.

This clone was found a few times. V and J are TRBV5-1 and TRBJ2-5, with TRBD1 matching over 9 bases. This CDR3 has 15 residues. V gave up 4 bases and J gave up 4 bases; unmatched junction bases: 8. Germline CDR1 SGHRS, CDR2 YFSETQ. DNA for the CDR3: TGCGCCAGCAGCACTGGACAGGGGATCGGAGAGACCCAGTACTTC. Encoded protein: CASSTGQGIGETQYF.